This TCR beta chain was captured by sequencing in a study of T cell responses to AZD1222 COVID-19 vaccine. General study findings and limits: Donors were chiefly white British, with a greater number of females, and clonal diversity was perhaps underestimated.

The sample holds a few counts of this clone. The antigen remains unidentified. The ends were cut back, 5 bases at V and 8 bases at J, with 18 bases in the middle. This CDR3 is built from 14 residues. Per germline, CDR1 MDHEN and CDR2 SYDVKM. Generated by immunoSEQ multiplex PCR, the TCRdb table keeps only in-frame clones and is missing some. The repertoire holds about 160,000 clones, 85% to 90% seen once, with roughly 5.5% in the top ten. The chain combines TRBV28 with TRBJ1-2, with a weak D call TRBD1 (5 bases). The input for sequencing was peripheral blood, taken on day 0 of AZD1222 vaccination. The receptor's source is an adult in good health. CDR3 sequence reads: CASSLDNGLRGYTF. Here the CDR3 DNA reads TGTGCCAGCAGTCTGGACAACGGGTTGAGAGGCTACACCTTC.